This T cell receptor beta chain comes out of a study of STAT5B mutations in CD4+ large granular lymphocyte leukemia. Overall study findings and caveats: Patient CD4-sorted repertoires stayed more clonal than healthy ones after leukemic-clone removal. Compared with healthy controls (2/35), patient top clones favored TRBV06 (8/27).

Germline loops: CDR1 SGHVS, CDR2 FQNEAQ. The CDR3 loop spans 16 amino acids. V lost 1 base, J lost 0 bases, and 12 bases lay in between. As regards this clone: The antigen is undetermined.

Authors' processing steps: The detection floor for productive clonotype frequency was 2.59 x 10-5. This table comes from immunoSEQ multiplex PCR, and its TCRdb copy is limited to in-frame clones, with some not included. V and J calls and clone size are as listed in that table; D and trimming were resolved from the DNA. The data hold fewer than 45,000 clones, with 80% to 90% observed a single time. The V call is TRBV7-8, the J call TRBJ1-2; D gene uncertain. This receptor was identified in a human donor in good health. Source material: CD4+ T cells from blood buffy coats. The CDR3 loop is CASSLGGATANYGYTF. The CDR3 DNA reads as TGTGCCAGCAGCTTAGGGGGAGCTACAGCTAACTATGGCTACACCTTC.